A selection of T cell receptor beta chains follows, all from one sample in a study of shared clonotypes between healthy human individuals. Libraries were prepared by immunoSEQ multiplex PCR; TCRdb keeps only in-frame clonotypes and omits some of them. The sample has around 2.5 million clones; 93% are singletons. The sample consisted of naive CD4+ T cells from PBMCs. The source is a man between 18 and 35 years old in good health. Some clones in this sample may be carry-over from other donors' samples. Each CDR3 is given with its conserved first and last residue. D genes are given only for firm matches. Size is stated for part of the rows, as once, few or many counts, or as a class when the clone is expanded.

D: TRBD2; length: 15; J: TRBJ2-1; size: NA; V: TRBV28; CDR3: CASSLAGGSYNEQFF; DNA: TGTGCCAGCAGCCTAGCGGGCGGCTCCTACAATGAGCAGTTCTTC
D: NA; length: 14; J: TRBJ2-7; size: NA; V: TRBV9; CDR3: CASSATAHAVEQYF; DNA: TGTGCCAGCAGCGCGACTGCACATGCGGTCGAGCAGTACTTC
D: NA; length: 14; J: TRBJ1-4; size: NA; V: TRBV6-6; CDR3: CASSDRGRTEKLFF; DNA: TGTGCCAGCAGTGACCGGGGACGGACTGAAAAACTGTTTTTT
D: NA; length: 16; J: TRBJ2-2; size: NA; V: TRBV27; CDR3: CASNTLRGPNTGELFF; DNA: TGTGCCAGCAACACCCTCAGGGGACCGAACACCGGGGAGCTGTTTTTT
D: TRBD2; length: 13; J: TRBJ2-5; size: NA; V: TRBV7-9; CDR3: CASTRGGQETQYF; DNA: TGTGCCAGCACCCGGGGGGGACAAGAGACCCAGTACTTC
D: NA; length: 16; J: TRBJ1-2; size: NA; V: TRBV7-9; CDR3: CASSLKARGTSYGYTF; DNA: TGTGCCAGCAGCTTAAAAGCCCGGGGGACAAGTTATGGCTACACCTTC
D: NA; length: 15; J: TRBJ2-2; size: NA; V: TRBV28; CDR3: CASSTLGARGGELFF; DNA: TGTGCCAGCAGTACCCTGGGGGCGCGGGGCGGGGAGCTGTTTTTT
D: NA; length: 16; J: TRBJ1-1; size: NA; V: TRBV18; CDR3: CASSPGVGDSNTEAFF; DNA: TGTGCCAGCTCACCGGGGGTAGGGGACTCGAACACTGAAGCTTTCTTT
D: TRBD1; length: 15; J: TRBJ2-1; size: NA; V: TRBV5-1; CDR3: CASAYMQGARNEQFF; DNA: TGCGCCAGCGCCTACATGCAGGGGGCTAGAAATGAGCAGTTCTTC
D: NA; length: 15; J: TRBJ1-1; size: NA; V: TRBV6-1; CDR3: CASSEMGAGRTEAFF; DNA: TGTGCCAGCAGTGAAATGGGGGCCGGGAGGACTGAAGCTTTCTTT
D: TRBD1; length: 15; J: TRBJ1-5; size: NA; V: TRBV19; CDR3: CASSIVGTGGQPQHF; DNA: TGTGCCAGTAGTATAGTGGGGACAGGGGGTCAGCCCCAGCATTTT
D: NA; length: 15; J: TRBJ1-2; size: NA; V: TRBV6-1; CDR3: CASSGQRPSDYGYTF; DNA: TGTGCCAGCAGTGGACAGCGCCCAAGCGACTATGGCTACACCTTC
D: TRBD1; length: 14; J: TRBJ2-7; size: NA; V: TRBV7-9; CDR3: CASSTGTGDYEQYF; DNA: TGTGCCAGCAGCACCGGGACAGGGGACTACGAGCAGTACTTC
D: NA; length: 15; J: TRBJ2-1; size: NA; V: TRBV5-4; CDR3: CASSLETGQLGVQFF; DNA: TGTGCCAGCAGCTTGGAGACCGGACAGCTCGGCGTGCAGTTCTTC
D: NA; length: 16; J: TRBJ2-1; size: once; V: TRBV7-8; CDR3: CASSLVARGPYNEQFF; DNA: TGTGCCAGCAGCTTAGTTGCTCGCGGGCCCTACAATGAGCAGTTCTTC
D: NA; length: 11; J: TRBJ2-3; size: NA; V: TRBV20-1; CDR3: CSARDLDTQYF; DNA: TGCAGTGCTAGAGATCTGGATACGCAGTATTTT
D: NA; length: 15; J: TRBJ2-1; size: NA; V: TRBV9; CDR3: CASSVGRGTYNEQFF; DNA: TGTGCCAGCAGCGTGGGCAGGGGAACCTACAATGAGCAGTTCTTC
D: TRBD1; length: 13; J: TRBJ2-7; size: NA; V: TRBV10-3; CDR3: CAIRGTEVYEQYF; DNA: TGTGCCATCAGGGGGACAGAAGTCTACGAGCAGTACTTC
D: TRBD1; length: 11; J: TRBJ2-1; size: NA; V: TRBV29-1; CDR3: CSVDRGNEQFF; DNA: TGCAGCGTCGACAGGGGGAATGAGCAGTTCTTC
D: NA; length: 13; J: TRBJ1-1; size: NA; V: TRBV9; CDR3: CASGGEGYTEAFF; DNA: TGTGCCAGCGGGGGCGAGGGCTACACTGAAGCTTTCTTT
D: TRBD2; length: 15; J: TRBJ2-7; size: NA; V: TRBV4-2; CDR3: CASSQGLAEPYEQYF; DNA: TGTGCCAGCAGCCAAGGACTAGCGGAACCCTACGAGCAGTACTTC
D: NA; length: 15; J: TRBJ1-1; size: few; V: TRBV28; CDR3: CASSFPGTLNTEAFF; DNA: TGTGCCAGCAGTTTCCCCGGGACCTTGAACACTGAAGCTTTCTTT
D: NA; length: 14; J: TRBJ1-1; size: NA; V: TRBV7-2; CDR3: CASRLGGLDTEAFF; DNA: TGTGCCAGCAGACTAGGGGGTTTAGACACTGAAGCTTTCTTT
D: NA; length: 15; J: TRBJ2-5; size: NA; V: TRBV5-4; CDR3: CASSLDFGGQETQYF; DNA: TGTGCCAGCAGCTTGGATTTCGGGGGCCAAGAGACCCAGTACTTC
D: NA; length: 12; J: TRBJ2-2; size: few; V: TRBV11-2; CDR3: CASSLGIGELFF; DNA: TGTGCCAGCAGCTTAGGTATCGGGGAGCTGTTTTTT
D: NA; length: 16; J: TRBJ2-3; size: NA; V: TRBV15; CDR3: CATSRGMEVSTDTQYF; DNA: TGTGCCACCAGCCGAGGGATGGAGGTGTCGACAGATACGCAGTATTTT
D: NA; length: 14; J: TRBJ2-2; size: NA; V: TRBV19; CDR3: CATERDYNTGELFF; DNA: TGTGCCACCGAGAGAGACTATAACACCGGGGAGCTGTTTTTT
D: NA; length: 12; J: TRBJ2-1; size: NA; V: TRBV9; CDR3: CASSRLQVEQFF; DNA: TGTGCCAGCAGCCGCCTTCAGGTTGAGCAGTTCTTC
D: TRBD2; length: 17; J: TRBJ2-3; size: NA; V: TRBV27; CDR3: CASSLFGLAELTDTQYF; DNA: TGTGCCAGCAGTTTATTTGGACTAGCAGAGCTCACAGATACGCAGTATTTT
D: TRBD1; length: 14; J: TRBJ1-1; size: NA; V: TRBV28; CDR3: CASSFNRGYTEAFF; DNA: TGTGCCAGCAGTTTTAACAGGGGTTACACTGAAGCTTTCTTT
D: NA; length: 12; J: TRBJ1-2; size: few; V: TRBV7-9; CDR3: CASSLANYGYTF; DNA: TGTGCCAGCAGCTTAGCTAACTATGGCTACACCTTC
D: TRBD1; length: 17; J: TRBJ2-6; size: NA; V: TRBV5-1; CDR3: CASSLQPGGSGANVLTF; DNA: TGCGCCAGCAGCTTACAACCAGGGGGCTCTGGGGCCAACGTCCTGACTTTC
D: TRBD1; length: 15; J: TRBJ1-2; size: NA; V: TRBV18; CDR3: CASSQTGESSYGYTF; DNA: TGTGCCAGCTCACAAACAGGGGAGTCGAGCTATGGCTACACCTTC
D: TRBD2; length: 14; J: TRBJ2-1; size: once; V: TRBV7-9; CDR3: CASRGRTSGNEQFF; DNA: TGTGCCAGCAGGGGGCGGACTAGCGGGAATGAGCAGTTCTTC
D: TRBD1; length: 15; J: TRBJ2-7; size: NA; V: TRBV5-1; CDR3: CASELGGQGSYEQYF; DNA: TGCGCCAGCGAGCTTGGGGGACAGGGTTCCTACGAGCAGTACTTC
D: NA; length: 17; J: TRBJ2-7; size: NA; V: TRBV28; CDR3: CASSLVLGESRSYEQYF; DNA: TGTGCCAGCAGTTTAGTTCTGGGGGAATCGCGATCCTACGAGCAGTACTTC
D: NA; length: 15; J: TRBJ2-5; size: NA; V: TRBV7-9; CDR3: CASSLVPGVQETQYF; DNA: TGTGCCAGCAGCTTAGTTCCGGGGGTCCAAGAGACCCAGTACTTC
D: NA; length: 15; J: TRBJ1-4; size: NA; V: TRBV27; CDR3: CASSPDTTRREKLFF; DNA: TGTGCCAGCAGTCCGGACACTACACGGAGAGAAAAACTGTTTTTT
D: NA; length: 14; J: TRBJ1-2; size: NA; V: TRBV5-1; CDR3: CASSLGQTTYGYTF; DNA: TGCGCCAGCAGCTTGGGGCAGACTACCTATGGCTACACCTTC
D: TRBD2; length: 17; J: TRBJ2-6; size: NA; V: TRBV5-4; CDR3: CASSPAGGLSGANVLTF; DNA: TGTGCCAGCAGCCCCGCGGGGGGCCTTTCTGGGGCCAACGTCCTGACTTTC
D: NA; length: 17; J: TRBJ1-2; size: NA; V: TRBV4-3; CDR3: CASSQGLGSGSNYGYTF; DNA: TGCGCCAGCAGCCAAGGTCTAGGGTCAGGAAGTAACTATGGCTACACCTTC
D: TRBD1; length: 15; J: TRBJ1-5; size: NA; V: TRBV7-9; CDR3: CASSITGGSNQPQHF; DNA: TGTGCCAGCAGCATTACAGGGGGTAGCAATCAGCCCCAGCATTTT
D: NA; length: 12; J: TRBJ1-1; size: NA; V: TRBV7-3; CDR3: CASSLEGQKAFF; DNA: TGTGCCAGCAGCTTAGAGGGTCAAAAAGCTTTCTTT